This TCR beta chain comes out of a study of human T cells and chemical hapten exposure. This clonotype was counted many times. Time point meaning: patch test 3, about 24 weeks after DPC sensitization. The treatment is: therapeutic diphenylcyclopropenone sensitization with weekly scalp DPC. TCRdb redid the calling of the RACE reads with MiXCR, one entry per CDR3 protein. This table has 190,000 or so distinct CDR3 sequences, under 25% appearing once. Germline CDR1 is MNHEY and CDR2 is SMNVEV (reference sequence). The CDR3 has 13 amino acids. V was trimmed by 2 bases and J by 4 bases, leaving 6 bases between them.

The chain has TRBV27 and TRBJ1-5; D is undetermined. The receptor comes from a woman in her thirties or forties with alopecia areata. Some clones in this sample may be carry-over from other donors' samples. The sequences come from whole blood, collected in connection with sensitization to the hapten diphenylcyclopropenone (DPC). CDR3 sequence: CASSLRANQPQHF. The CDR3 region has the DNA TGTGCCAGCAGTTTACGAGCGAATCAGCCCCAGCATTTT.